The 14 T cell receptor beta chains presented below share a single source sample, sequenced in a study of cytomegalovirus exposure and HLA in healthy donors. PCR was performed using 60 Vbeta and 13 Jbeta primers. Method: immunoSEQ multiplex PCR; TCRdb's copy keeps in-frame clones and lacks some. There are 100,000 or so clones in the sample; 74% occur only once, and approximately 2.5% lies in the top ten. Sample: PBMCs. The source is a man aged 50 to 59 in good health and CMV-seropositive.

This clone appeared a few times. V gene TRBV19 combines with J gene TRBJ2-7; possibly TRBD1 for D (5 bases). The CDR3 contains 15 residues. V lost 1 base and J lost 3, with 13 bases in between. CDR1 and CDR2 from the germline V gene are LNHDA and SQIVND (reference sequence). The CDR3 DNA follows: TGTGCCAGTAGTATAGTGGCAGGGAAGGGCTACGAGCAGTACTTC. The encoded protein is CASSIVAGKGYEQYF. The whole variable domain, filled in from reference TRBV19 and TRBJ2-7, reads DGGITQSPKYLFRKEGQNVTLSCEQNLNHDAMYWYRQDPGQGLRLIYYSQIVNDFQKGDIAEGYSVSREKKESFPLTVTSAQKNPTAFYLCASSIVAGKGYEQYFGPGTRLTVT.

This clone was seen a handful of times. The rearrangement links TRBV25-1 to TRBJ1-6; no reliable D call. The CDR3 sequence is 14 residues long. Germline V gene sequence: CDR1 MGHDK, CDR2 SYGVNS. Trimming removed 2 bases from V and 4 bases from J, with 6 bases in between. The CDR3: CASSERRYNSPLHF. The CDR3 DNA follows: TGTGCCAGCAGTGAAAGGAGGTATAATTCACCCCTCCACTTT. The whole variable domain, remainder taken from reference TRBV25-1 and TRBJ1-6, is EADIYQTPRYLVIGTGKKITLECSQTMGHDKMYWYQQDPGMELHLIHYSYGVNSTEKGDLSSESTVSRIRTEHFPLTLESARPSHTSQYLCASSERRYNSPLHFGNGTRLTVT.

There are a few counts of this clone. The rearrangement joins TRBV5-1 to TRBJ1-2, with 7 nucleotides matching TRBD1. The CDR3 sequence is 14 residues long. Per germline, CDR1 SGHRS and CDR2 YFSETQ. Losses at the gene ends were 1 base for V and 8 bases for J; bases not matched to a gene: 8. Written as DNA, the CDR3 is TGCGCCAGCAGCTTGCAAGGGGGCGAAGGAGGCTACACCTTC. The encoded protein is CASSLQGGEGGYTF.

The chain has TRBV5-1 and TRBJ2-1, with D possibly matching TRBD1 (6 bases). This CDR3 region has 15 residues. The germline V and J ends were trimmed by 4 bases and 0 bases, with 11 bases remaining between them. Germline lookup yields CDR1 SGHRS and CDR2 YFSETQ. The CDR3 sequence: CASSTTGSSYNEQFF. DNA of the CDR3: TGCGCCAGCAGCACCACAGGGAGCTCCTACAATGAGCAGTTCTTC.

The chain links TRBV5-1 to TRBJ2-5; the D gene is possibly TRBD2 (6 bases). The J call is in doubt because the DNA end fits TRBJ2-7 better. CDR3 length equals 14 residues. Germline V CDR1 and CDR2: SGHRS, YFSETQ. This CDR3 is CASSLMAEGPEQYF. CDR3 nucleotide sequence: TGCGCCAGCAGCTTGATGGCGGAGGGGCCCGAGCAGTACTTC.

This clone was detected once. The rearrangement uses TRBV6-1 and TRBJ2-3; D uncertain. The CDR3 spans 14 residues. Deletions cut 8 bases from V and 4 bases from J, with 16 bases between. The germline V gene encodes CDR1 MNHNS and CDR2 SASEGT. CDR3 in DNA: TGTGCCAGCTCCCCTAAAAGTAGCTCAGATACGCAGTATTTT. Translating gives CASSPKSSSDTQYF.

The J gene is TRBJ2-5, the V gene TRBV5-4, with 7 positions matching TRBD2. Trimming cost V 0 bases and J 7 bases; bases outside gene matches: 6. Germline CDR1 SGHNT, CDR2 YYREEE (reference sequence). CDR3 length equals 14 residues. CDR3 coding DNA: TGTGCCAGCAGCTTGGCCCGGCGCGGGAGGACCCAGTACTTC. Protein: CASSLARRGRTQYF.

CDR3 amino acids: CASRTTTGPGELFF. For the CDR3, the DNA is TGTGCCAGCAGGACTACGACAGGGCCCGGGGAGCTGTTTTTT. The J gene is TRBJ2-2, the V gene TRBV2, with 7 bases that match TRBD1. The germline V gene encodes CDR1 SNHLY and CDR2 FYNNEI. This CDR3 has 14 residues. J lost 6 bases, V lost 6 bases, and 7 bases had no gene match. Looking up the rest from reference TRBV2 and TRBJ2-2 gives the full variable domain: EPEVTQTPSHQVTQMGQEVILRCVPISNHLYFYWYRQILGQKVEFLVSFYNNEISEKSEIFDDQFSVERPDGSNFTLKIRSTKLEDSAMYFCASRTTTGPGELFFGEGSRLTVL.

The V gene is TRBV14, the J gene TRBJ1-2, with D possibly TRBD1 on 6 matching bases. Trimming took off 4 bases at V and 1 base at J, with 19 bases between the two ends. The CDR3 length is 17 residues. Germline V gives CDR1 SGHDN, CDR2 FVKESK. The CDR3 DNA reads as TGTGCCAGCAGCCGACGGATCCCGGGACACCATAACTATGGCTACACCTTC. This gives the protein CASSRRIPGHHNYGYTF. Complete variable domain (other parts from reference TRBV14 and TRBJ1-2): EAGVTQFPSHSVIEKGQTVTLRCDPISGHDNLYWYRRVMGKEIKFLLHFVKESKQDESGMPNNRFLAERTGGTYSTLKVQPAELEDSGVYFCASSRRIPGHHNYGYTFGSGTRLTVV.

This rearrangement joins TRBV19 to TRBJ1-5; 9 positions agree with TRBD1. V shed 4 bases, J shed 7 bases, and the junction held 2 bases outside the gene matches. The germline V gene has CDR1 LNHDA and CDR2 SQIVND (reference sequence). This CDR3 contains 13 residues. The CDR3 spells CASSTDRGQPQHF. Written as DNA, the CDR3 is TGTGCCAGTAGTACGGACAGGGGCCAGCCCCAGCATTTT.

V gene TRBV7-9 combines with J gene TRBJ1-4; TRBD1 agrees at 8 bases. With V trimmed by 8 bases and J by 8 bases, 7 bases remained unmatched. The CDR3 contains 13 residues. The germline CDR1 and CDR2 sequences are SEHNR and FQNEAQ (reference sequence). The CDR3 DNA reads as TGTGCCAGCCGGCAGGGGGCGGAAGAAAAACTGTTTTTT. Encoded protein: CASRQGAEEKLFF.

V gene TRBV6-7 combines with J gene TRBJ2-1; the D is unclear. TRBV6-7 falls under the ORF class, with uncertain function. The CDR3 runs to 13 residues. V was pared by 1 base and J by 3 bases, with 4 bases between. This chain's CDR3 is CASSYYHYNEQFF. The CDR3 DNA is TGTGCCAGCAGTTACTATCACTACAATGAGCAGTTCTTC.

In this sample, this clone turned up a few times. V and J are TRBV27 and TRBJ2-5, with 9 bases lining up with TRBD2. CDR1 is MNHEY and CDR2 is SMNVEV in the germline V gene (reference sequence). This CDR3 is 15 amino acids long. The junction had 5 bases not matched to a gene; V was cut back by 5 bases and J by 1 base. CDR3 sequence reads: CASSMTRGGQETQYF. The CDR3 DNA is TGTGCCAGCAGTATGACGCGGGGGGGCCAAGAGACCCAGTACTTC.

A single count supports this clone. The chain couples TRBV12-5 to TRBJ2-7, with 8 positions matching TRBD1. CDR1 is LGHNT, CDR2 FRNRAP, per germline. CDR3 length: 12 residues. J gave up 3 bases and V 6 bases, and 1 base lay outside the gene matches. The CDR3 DNA sequence: TGTGCTAGTGGGGACAGGGACTACGAGCAGTACTTC. Its translation is CASGDRDYEQYF. The whole variable domain, filled in from reference TRBV12-5 and TRBJ2-7, reads DARVTQTPRHKVTEMGQEVTMRCQPILGHNTVFWYRQTMMQGLELLAYFRNRAPLDDSGMPKDRFSAEMPDATLATLKIQPSEPRDSAVYFCASGDRDYEQYFGPGTRLTVT.